The present TCR beta chain was sequenced within a study of shared clonotypes between healthy human individuals. This table comes from immunoSEQ multiplex PCR, and its TCRdb copy is limited to in-frame clones, with some not included. The sample shows about a million clones, approximately 68% of them seen only once. Study-wide results and limits: Non-shared clonotypes were found to have lower generation probabilities than the clonotypes that were shared by all four of the sorted-subset donors.

In germline, CDR1 is SEHNR, CDR2 FQNEAQ (reference sequence). V lost 5 bases to trimming and J lost 6 bases, with 26 bases between them. This CDR3 is built from 17 residues. Notes on this clone: Its antigen is still unknown.

It was into CD45RA+ naive and CD45RA-negative memory subsets that the CD4+ cells were split. The specimen sequenced was memory CD4+ T cells sorted from blood. Documented subset: CD45RA-negative fraction. The TCR originated in a man aged 18 to 29 in good health. This chain uses TRBV7-9 with TRBJ2-7; D tentatively fits TRBD1 or TRBD2 (5 bases each). The chain's CDR3 is CASSQKSGPRTSSEQYF. In DNA, the CDR3 is TGTGCCAGCAGCCAAAAGTCGGGACCTCGTACCTCTTCCGAGCAGTACTTC.